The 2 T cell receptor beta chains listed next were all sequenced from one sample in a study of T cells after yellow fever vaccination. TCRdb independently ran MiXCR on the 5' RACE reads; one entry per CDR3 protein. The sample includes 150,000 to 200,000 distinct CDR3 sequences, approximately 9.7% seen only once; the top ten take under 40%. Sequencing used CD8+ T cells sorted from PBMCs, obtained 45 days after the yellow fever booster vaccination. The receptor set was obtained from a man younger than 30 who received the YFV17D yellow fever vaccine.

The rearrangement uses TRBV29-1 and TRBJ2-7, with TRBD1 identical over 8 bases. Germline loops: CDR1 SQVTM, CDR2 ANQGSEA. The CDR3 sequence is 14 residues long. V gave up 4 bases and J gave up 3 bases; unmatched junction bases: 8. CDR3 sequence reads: CSVGVDRARYEQYF. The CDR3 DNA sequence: TGCAGCGTTGGGGTGGACAGGGCGCGCTACGAGCAGTACTTC.

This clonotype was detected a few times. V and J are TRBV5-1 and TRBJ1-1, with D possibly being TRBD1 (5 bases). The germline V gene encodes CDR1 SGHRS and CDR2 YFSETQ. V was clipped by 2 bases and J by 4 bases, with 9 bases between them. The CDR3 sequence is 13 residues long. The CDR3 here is CASSFSGTTEAFF. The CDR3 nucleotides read TGCGCCAGCAGCTTCTCCGGGACCACTGAAGCTTTCTTT.